This T cell receptor beta chain was documented in a study of CD8 T cells in ankylosing spondylitis (dated by TCRdb to 2016 to 2017). The study in broad terms: T cell receptor beta repertoires were profiled in healthy donors and ankylosing spondylitis patients so that disease-linked TCR variants could be found. The full study cohort comprised about 25 ankylosing spondylitis patients and 110 or so healthy donors. Peripheral blood was sampled, and synovial fluid was additionally collected from ankylosing spondylitis patients.

Sequencing relied on an Illumina HiSeq 2500. Quantitative 5'-RACE with molecular barcodes was used to prepare TCR beta libraries. In the paper's pipeline: To identify disease-linked TCR variants, a new computational method was used, one built on a probabilistic model of VDJ rearrangement. The public reads were quality trimmed at Q25 with fastp and then assembled into clones with MiXCR by TCRdb, keeping productive beta chains. Rows with a matching CDR3 protein are joined into one entry that keeps the most common DNA and genes. TCRdb, not the original authors, processed these V and J calls. The sample yields about 800,000 distinct CDR3 sequences; approximately 10% were counted once. Jointly, the top ten make up 0.51% of the sample. Comment on this clonotype: Which antigen it targets is not known. Per-nucleotide qualities are absent, and no much larger clonotype sits a single base away.

V drops 5 bases and J drops 0 bases, leaving 7 bases in between. Via the germline V gene, CDR1 is MDHEN and CDR2 SYDVKM. The CDR3 runs 13 residues from the cysteine to the phenylalanine. The entry retains the CDR3 DNA only, 39 bases that are in frame from base 1. The full study reports these points: Significant enrichment of the disease-linked clones was reported in matched synovial fluid samples from ankylosing spondylitis patients. The disease-linked clones had a CD8+ phenotype and were found at relatively low frequencies in peripheral blood. A TCR beta motif of eight highly homologous amino acid variants appeared characteristic of blood from ankylosing spondylitis patients. Some of the motif variants had been reported before in the synovial fluid and blood of reactive arthritis patients, a finding that suggests common disease-initiation mechanisms.

This chain is built from TRBV28 and TRBJ1-2; no D gene is confidently identified. This TCR derives from a male donor with ankylosing spondylitis. Sequencing was carried out using blood, either unsorted or a sorted T cell fraction (not recorded which). The DNA is TGTGCCAGCAGTGACCATACTAACTATGGCTACACCTTC. It encodes CASSDHTNYGYTF.